Below are 8 T cell receptor beta chains sequenced from a single sample in a study of OX40 agonist ivuxolimab in advanced cancers. Assay used: immunoSEQ multiplex PCR; TCRdb lists only in-frame clones, some missing. The sample has 60,000 to 70,000 clones, 86% seen once. The material was CD4+ or CD8+ T cells sorted from blood, obtained in a trial of the OX40 agonist ivuxolimab. The receptor set was obtained from an adult with an advanced solid tumor such as melanoma, head and neck, liver or kidney cancer.

The chain uses TRBV7-2 and TRBJ2-5; TRBD1 aligns across 10 bases. The CDR3 extends over 15 amino acids. The V segment lost 5 bases and the J segment 0 bases; nucleotides outside the gene matches: 3. Germline CDR1 reads SGHTA; CDR2 reads FQGNSA. CDR3 nucleotides: TGTGCCAGCAGCGTGGGACAGGGGTACCAAGAGACCCAGTACTTC. Translating gives CASSVGQGYQETQYF.

This rearrangement joins TRBV21-1 to TRBJ1-2. TRBV21-1 is listed as a pseudogene. The CDR3 runs 14 residues. CDR3 sequence (DNA): TGTGCCAGCAGCAAAGTGGGGGAGGGTGAGGGCTACACCTTC. It is translated as CASSKVGEGEGYTF.

Turning to this clone: The same CDR3 also results from other DNA sequences found in this sample. The rearrangement uses TRBV18 and TRBJ2-1, with 7 bases fitting TRBD2. V was clipped by 0 bases and J by 7 bases; unmatched bases: 6. CDR3 size: 15 residues. The germline V gene encodes CDR1 KGHSH and CDR2 LQKENI. The CDR3 DNA follows: TGTGCCAGCTCACCACCTAGCGGGTCTACAAATGAGCAGTTCTTC. Translation gives CASSPPSGSTNEQFF.

V usage is TRBV5-1 and J usage is TRBJ1-1; D possibly corresponds to TRBD1 (6 bases). The CDR3 spans 15 residues. CDR1 and CDR2 (germline): SGHRS, YFSETQ. The ends were cut back, 6 bases at V and 3 bases at J, with 18 bases in the middle. CDR3 nucleotide sequence: TGCGCCAGCACCTGGGGGGGGCGAAGGGACACTGAAGCTTTCTTT. Protein: CASTWGGRRDTEAFF.

This rearrangement joins TRBV5-1 to TRBJ1-4; D gene uncertain. Per germline, CDR1 SGHRS and CDR2 YFSETQ. V lost 1 base to trimming and J lost 4 bases, with 11 bases between them. CDR3 length: 15 amino acids. The CDR3 region is CASSLNQDNNEKLFF. The CDR3 DNA follows: TGCGCCAGCAGCTTGAATCAGGATAATAATGAAAAACTGTTTTTT. The entire variable domain, with the rest obtained from reference TRBV5-1 and TRBJ1-4, is as follows: KAGVTQTPRYLIKTRGQQVTLSCSPISGHRSVSWYQQTPGQGLQFLFEYFSETQRNKGNFPGRFSGRQFSNSRSEMNVSTLELGDSALYLCASSLNQDNNEKLFFGSGTQLSVL.

The rearrangement joins TRBV7-3 to TRBJ1-6; TRBD1 is a possible D gene (6 bases). Germline V lookup: CDR1 SGHTA, CDR2 FQGTGA. Deletions cut 2 bases from V and 11 bases from J, with 13 bases between. The CDR3 sequence is 14 residues long. In DNA form, the CDR3 reads TGTGCCAGCAGCTTAGCCGTAAGGGGGACACCCCTCCACTTT. This encodes CASSLAVRGTPLHF.

The V call is TRBV9, the J call TRBJ2-2, with D possibly matching TRBD1 (5 bases). The CDR3 contains 16 residues. Germline lookup yields CDR1 SGDLS and CDR2 YYNGEE. Trimming removed 4 bases from V and 5 bases from J, with 18 bases in between. CDR3 in amino acids: CASSPLGQARTGELFF. The CDR3 DNA sequence: TGTGCCAGCAGCCCCCTGGGGCAGGCTCGGACCGGGGAGCTGTTTTTT.

This chain's CDR3 is CAISEAGTLMGNIQYF. Written as DNA, the CDR3 is TGTGCCATCAGTGAAGCAGGCACACTCATGGGAAACATTCAGTACTTC. The chain has TRBV10-3 and TRBJ2-4; D is undetermined. The ends were cut back, 3 bases at V and 6 bases at J, with 18 bases in the middle. The CDR3 is made up of 16 amino acids. Per the germline V gene, CDR1 is ENHRY and CDR2 is SYGVKD.